This entry features one T cell receptor beta chain sequence. Study processing details: Estimation of nucleated cell counts was performed using reference gene primer amplification. Produced via immunoSEQ multiplex PCR; TCRdb's table is partial and in-frame only. The DNA gave D and trimming, while V, J and clone size come from that table. The table records 110,000 or so clones, around four fifths of them present only once. This sample is part of a study of blood T cell repertoires in COVID-19. The overall study: Specimens from acute and convalescent COVID-19 originated in the United States, Italy and Spain. T cells, B-cell-depleted T cells, or PBMCs provided the cDNA or gDNA that served as material.

The TCR originated in a woman between 55 and 75 years old with acute or convalescent COVID-19. Sequences were obtained from peripheral blood.

Written as DNA, the CDR3 is TGTGCCAGCAGCCCAGGGTGGTTAGGAGAAAAACTGTTTTTT. The encoded protein is CASSPGWLGEKLFF. The chain links TRBV11-2 to TRBJ1-4, with D perhaps matching TRBD1 (5 bases). The V end was cut by 5 bases, the J end by 8 bases, with 15 bases between. The germline V gene encodes CDR1 SGHAT and CDR2 FQNNGV. The CDR3 loop spans 14 amino acids.